The 20 T cell receptor beta chains reported below all come from one sample, sequenced in a study of breast tumors, draining lymph nodes, adjacent tissues. TCRdb ran MiXCR on the multiplex PCR reads and lists one entry per CDR3 protein. The sample comprises 13,000 to 15,000 distinct CDR3 sequences, approximately 50% of which are singletons, and more than 25% rests with the top ten. The specimen was tumor-adjacent breast tissue. Receptors were obtained from a female donor with breast cancer. Some clones in this sample may be carry-over from other donors' samples.

This clonotype was observed many times. The J gene is TRBJ1-1, the V gene TRBV10-3, with 7 positions matching TRBD1. Germline V lookup: CDR1 ENHRY, CDR2 SYGVKD. With 6 bases clipped from V and 3 bases from J, the junction kept 4 bases outside the gene matches. The CDR3 extends over 13 amino acids. CDR3 loop: CAIRDRIYTEAFF. CDR3 nucleotides: TGTGCCATCAGGGACAGGATTTACACTGAAGCTTTCTTT.

This clonotype is classed as medium-sized. The chain carries TRBV4-2 and TRBJ2-7; no clear D. The V gene lost 0 bases and the J gene lost 3 bases, with 9 bases spanning the gap. The CDR3 contains 14 residues. Germline V gene data show CDR1 as LGHNA and CDR2 as YNFKEQ. The CDR3 here is CASSQDGVSYEQYF. In nucleotides, the CDR3 is TGTGCCAGCAGCCAAGATGGTGTCAGCTACGAGCAGTACTTC.

This chain uses TRBV3-1 with TRBJ1-6, with 7 bases fitting TRBD1. Germline lookup yields CDR1 LGHDT and CDR2 YNNKEL (reference sequence). The CDR3 is 14 amino acids. The trim removed 6 bases at V and 12 bases at J, leaving 11 bases unmatched. CDR3 loop: CASRGTVGGLPLHF. The CDR3 DNA reads as TGTGCCAGCAGAGGGACAGTCGGGGGTTTACCCCTCCACTTT.

There are many counts of this clonotype. The chain is built from TRBV19 and TRBJ2-1; 10 nucleotides line up with TRBD2. The CDR3 sequence is 14 residues long. The trim removed 8 bases at V and 4 bases at J, leaving 5 bases unmatched. The germline V gene encodes CDR1 LNHDA and CDR2 SQIVND (reference sequence). The chain's CDR3 is CASGPTSGYNEQFF. In DNA, the CDR3 is TGTGCCAGTGGGCCGACTAGCGGGTACAATGAGCAGTTCTTC.

This sequence joins TRBV7-8 and TRBJ2-1, with D perhaps TRBD1 or TRBD2 (6 bases each). The V gene's germline CDR1 is SGHVS and CDR2 FQNEAQ. The CDR3 spans 17 residues. The germline V and J ends were trimmed by 0 bases and 12 bases, with 24 bases remaining between them. The CDR3 spells CASSLAASPTGTLGQFF. As DNA, the CDR3 is TGTGCCAGCAGCTTAGCCGCTTCGCCCACAGGGACTTTAGGGCAGTTCTTC.

The table lists this clonotype with many counts. Given a much more abundant clone one base away, this may be a read error. This chain links TRBV6-1 with TRBJ2-7, with 11 nucleotides matching TRBD2. The CDR3 consists of 17 residues. CDR1 is MNHNS and CDR2 is SASEGT in the germline V gene. The J segment lost 5 bases and the V segment lost 5 bases, leaving 14 bases of the junction unmatched. The CDR3 protein is CASSQFSGTSGRDEQYF. CDR3 DNA: TGTGCCAGCAGTCAATTCTCCGGGACTAGCGGTAGGGACGAGCAGTACTTC.

This clonotype occurred once. This chain connects TRBV20-1 to TRBJ2-3; D is unresolved. Trimming took off 5 bases at V and 6 bases at J, with 6 bases between the two ends. The CDR3 consists of 10 residues. Germline CDR1 and CDR2: DFQATT and SNEGSKA (reference sequence). CDR3 loop: CSAWTDTQYF. Here the CDR3 DNA reads TGCAGTGCTTGGACGGATACGCAGTATTTT.

The chain uses TRBV12-5 and TRBJ1-2; 7 bases line up with TRBD1. The J segment lost 5 bases and the V segment lost 7 bases, leaving 10 bases of the junction unmatched. CDR1 LGHNT and CDR2 FRNRAP come from the germline V gene. The CDR3 is 14 amino acids. The CDR3 protein is CASAQDNRGYGYTF. In nucleotides, the CDR3 is TGTGCTAGTGCCCAAGATAACAGGGGATATGGCTACACCTTC. The entire variable domain, with the rest obtained from reference TRBV12-5 and TRBJ1-2, is as follows: DARVTQTPRHKVTEMGQEVTMRCQPILGHNTVFWYRQTMMQGLELLAYFRNRAPLDDSGMPKDRFSAEMPDATLATLKIQPSEPRDSAVYFCASAQDNRGYGYTFGSGTRLTVV.

This clonotype is classed as medium-sized. The chain links TRBV7-2 to TRBJ2-1; the D gene is possibly TRBD1 (6 bases). The CDR3 is 15 amino acids. Germline lookup yields CDR1 SGHTA and CDR2 FQGNSA. V was shortened by 4 bases and J by 4 bases, with 14 bases between the two germline ends. The CDR3 spells CASSSGTPQYNEQFF. The CDR3 nucleotides are TGTGCCAGCAGCTCCGGGACACCTCAATACAATGAGCAGTTCTTC.

V and J are TRBV6-4 and TRBJ2-2, with TRBD2 matching 10 bases. The CDR3 length is 18 residues. Trimming cost V 3 bases and J 0 bases; bases outside gene matches: 7. Germline V CDR1 and CDR2: MRHNA, SNTAGT. The CDR3 DNA is TGTGCCAGCAGTGAGGGTAGCGGGGGGTCCGCGAACACCGGGGAGCTGTTTTTT. It codes for CASSEGSGGSANTGELFF.

This rearrangement joins TRBV25-1 to TRBJ2-7; either TRBD1 or TRBD2 may supply D (5 bases each). Trimming removed 8 bases from V and 3 bases from J, with 8 bases in between. CDR3 length equals 11 residues. Germline V gene data show CDR1 as MGHDK and CDR2 as SYGVNS. The CDR3 loop reads CASGGIYEQYF. DNA of the CDR3: TGTGCCAGCGGGGGAATCTACGAGCAGTACTTC.

This clonotype was picked up many times. A clone one base away is much larger, so this may be a read error. The V call is TRBV11-3, the J call TRBJ2-2; possibly TRBD1 for D (6 bases). V gave up 5 bases and J gave up 0 bases, with 16 bases separating them. The length of the CDR3 is 17 residues. CDR1 is SGHNT and CDR2 is YENEEA in the germline V gene. CDR3 DNA: TGTGCCAGCAGCCCTTCCGGACAGCCAACGAACACCGGGGAGCTGTTTTTT. It codes for CASSPSGQPTNTGELFF.

This clonotype was detected ten times or more. The chain has TRBV12-5 and TRBJ2-5, with D unclear. V lost 7 bases and J 1 base, leaving 10 bases between the germline ends. The CDR3 loop spans 13 amino acids. Germline V lookup: CDR1 LGHNT, CDR2 FRNRAP. CDR3 bases: TGTGCTAGTGCCATTGGCCGCCAAGAGACCCAGTACTTC. The encoded protein is CASAIGRQETQYF.

This chain links TRBV6-1 with TRBJ2-1; a weak D match, TRBD1 (5 bases). Per the germline V gene, CDR1 is MNHNS and CDR2 is SASEGT. The CDR3 extends over 14 amino acids. Trimming took off 5 bases at V and 4 bases at J, with 12 bases between the two ends. The CDR3 DNA follows: TGTGCCAGCAGTTCTATGCAGGGTTACAATGAGCAGTTCTTC. It specifies CASSSMQGYNEQFF.

The chain uses TRBV7-9 and TRBJ2-3; TRBD1 agrees at 10 bases. This CDR3 has 16 amino acids. The junction had 8 bases not matched to a gene; V was cut back by 5 bases and J by 3 bases. In germline, CDR1 is SEHNR, CDR2 FQNEAQ (reference sequence). CDR3 amino acids: CASSAPRDRGTDTQYF. The DNA for the CDR3 is TGTGCCAGCAGCGCCCCAAGGGACAGGGGAACAGATACGCAGTATTTT.

Comments on this clonotype: At one of its ends the junction is not consistent with the germline gene, which may arise from a read error. This chain connects TRBV10-2 to TRBJ1-5; D remains ambiguous. Germline CDR1 WSHSY, CDR2 SAAADI. The CDR3 is made up of 14 amino acids. The CDR3 DNA follows: TGCGCCAGCGGTGAGTCGGGGTTAAATCAGCCCCAGCATTTT. This gives the protein CASGESGLNQPQHF.

A remark on this clonotype: The DNA is left out, because the CDR3 cannot be placed on it with certainty; the CDR3 is given as TCRdb lists it. The chain couples TRBV5-1 to TRBJ2-1; the D segment call TRBD2 is taken from the table without a DNA check. CDR1 is SGHRS, CDR2 YFSETQ, per germline. The CDR3 is 21 residues long, ends included. The CDR3: CASSFYICSAMWTSGRNGQFF.

J is TRBJ2-2 and V is TRBV3-1; 9 positions match TRBD2. CDR1 and CDR2 (germline): LGHDT, YNNKEL (reference sequence). CDR3 length equals 17 residues. V shed 8 bases, J shed 4 bases, and the junction held 14 bases outside the gene matches. The chain's CDR3 is CASEVSGSYRSTGELFF. The CDR3 DNA follows: TGTGCCAGCGAAGTTAGCGGGAGTTACCGAAGCACCGGGGAGCTGTTTTTT. The full variable domain, rest sourced from reference TRBV3-1 and TRBJ2-2, is DTAVSQTPKYLVTQMGNDKSIKCEQNLGHDTMYWYKQDSKKFLKIMFSYNNKELIINETVPNRFSPKSPDKAHLNLHINSLELGDSAVYFCASEVSGSYRSTGELFFGEGSRLTVL.

The chain recombines TRBV2 with TRBJ2-5; D is tentatively TRBD1 or TRBD2 (6 bases each). V was trimmed by 7 bases and J by 1 base, leaving 10 bases between them. The V gene's germline CDR1 is SNHLY and CDR2 FYNNEI. The CDR3 loop spans 13 amino acids. DNA for the CDR3: TGTGCCAGCAATCGGGGGCCCCAAGAGACCCAGTACTTC. Its translation is CASNRGPQETQYF. Filled out from reference TRBV2 and TRBJ2-5, the complete variable domain reads EPEVTQTPSHQVTQMGQEVILRCVPISNHLYFYWYRQILGQKVEFLVSFYNNEISEKSEIFDDQFSVERPDGSNFTLKIRSTKLEDSAMYFCASNRGPQETQYFGPGTRLLVL.

The gene calls are TRBV5-1 and TRBJ2-1; 9 bases fit TRBD2. Trimming removed 1 base from V and 13 bases from J; junction bases left unmatched: 15. The germline CDR1 and CDR2 sequences are SGHRS and YFSETQ. CDR3 size: 16 residues. The CDR3 protein is CASSLSLRGGYNGQFF. The CDR3 bases are TGCGCCAGCAGCTTGTCTCTGCGGGGGGGGTACAATGGACAGTTCTTC.